This T cell receptor (beta chain) was identified during a study of CD8+ T cells in alopecia areata. After isolation, RNA underwent reverse transcription to generate cDNA as the sequencing template. Measured with immunoSEQ multiplex PCR; TCRdb has only the in-frame clones, and not every one. The sample carries some 80,000 clones, about 71% recorded once. Trimming stripped 4 bases from V and 1 base from J, with 5 bases between. The length of the CDR3 is 13 residues. Looked up from germline, CDR1 is MNHEY and CDR2 is SMNVEV (reference sequence). Treatment defined: oral pan-JAK inhibitor, 5-10 mg twice daily.

Source: CD8+ T cells sorted from blood, taken at week 24, from a patient treated with tofacitinib. The V and J genes are TRBV27 and TRBJ1-5; D remains unclear. This clonotype originated in a human donor with alopecia areata. This CDR3 reads CASSSSSNQPQHF. The CDR3 nucleotides are TGTGCCAGCAGTTCTTCCAGCAATCAGCCCCAGCATTTT.